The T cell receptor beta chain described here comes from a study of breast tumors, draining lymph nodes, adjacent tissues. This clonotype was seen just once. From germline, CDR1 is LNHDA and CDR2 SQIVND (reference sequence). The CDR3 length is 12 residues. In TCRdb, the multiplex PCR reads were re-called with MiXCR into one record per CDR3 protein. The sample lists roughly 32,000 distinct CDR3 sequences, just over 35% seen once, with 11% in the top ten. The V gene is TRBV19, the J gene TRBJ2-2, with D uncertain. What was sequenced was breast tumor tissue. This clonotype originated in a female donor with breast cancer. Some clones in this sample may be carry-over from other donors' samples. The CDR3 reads CISSRGAGELFF. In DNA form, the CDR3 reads TGTATCAGTAGTAGAGGTGCCGGGGAGCTGTTTTTT.